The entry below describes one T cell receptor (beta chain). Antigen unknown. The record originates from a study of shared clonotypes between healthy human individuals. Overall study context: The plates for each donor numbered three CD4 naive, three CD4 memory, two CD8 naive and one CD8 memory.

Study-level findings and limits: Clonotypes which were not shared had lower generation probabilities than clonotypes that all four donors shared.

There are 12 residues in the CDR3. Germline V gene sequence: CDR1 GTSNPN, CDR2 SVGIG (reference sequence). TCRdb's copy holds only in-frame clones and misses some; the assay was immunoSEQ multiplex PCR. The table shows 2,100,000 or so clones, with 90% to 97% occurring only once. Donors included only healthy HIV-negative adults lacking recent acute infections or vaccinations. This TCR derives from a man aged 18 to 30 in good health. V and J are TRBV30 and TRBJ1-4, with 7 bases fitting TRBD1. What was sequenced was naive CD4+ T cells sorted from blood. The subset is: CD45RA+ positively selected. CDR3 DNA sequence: TGTGCGGTGGGACAGCTTAATGAAAAACTGTTTTTT. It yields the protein CAVGQLNEKLFF.